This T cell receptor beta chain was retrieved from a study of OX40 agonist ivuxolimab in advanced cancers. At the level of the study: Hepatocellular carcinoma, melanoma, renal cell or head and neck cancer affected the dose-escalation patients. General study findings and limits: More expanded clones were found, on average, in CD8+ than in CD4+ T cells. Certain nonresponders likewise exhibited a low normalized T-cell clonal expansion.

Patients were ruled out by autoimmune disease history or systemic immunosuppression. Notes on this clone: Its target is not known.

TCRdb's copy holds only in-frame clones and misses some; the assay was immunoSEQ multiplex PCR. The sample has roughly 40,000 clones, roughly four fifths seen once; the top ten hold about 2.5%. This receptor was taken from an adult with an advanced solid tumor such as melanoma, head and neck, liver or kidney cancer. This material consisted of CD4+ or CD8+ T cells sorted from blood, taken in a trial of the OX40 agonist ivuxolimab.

DNA for the CDR3: TGTGCCACCAGCAGAGATGGTTTGATGGAAGAGACCCAGTACTTC. Translated: CATSRDGLMEETQYF. The chain employs TRBV15 and TRBJ2-5; D not certain. This CDR3 region has 15 residues. Trimming removed 0 bases at V and 3 bases at J, with 11 bases between. Germline CDR1 LNHNV, CDR2 YYDKDF (reference sequence).